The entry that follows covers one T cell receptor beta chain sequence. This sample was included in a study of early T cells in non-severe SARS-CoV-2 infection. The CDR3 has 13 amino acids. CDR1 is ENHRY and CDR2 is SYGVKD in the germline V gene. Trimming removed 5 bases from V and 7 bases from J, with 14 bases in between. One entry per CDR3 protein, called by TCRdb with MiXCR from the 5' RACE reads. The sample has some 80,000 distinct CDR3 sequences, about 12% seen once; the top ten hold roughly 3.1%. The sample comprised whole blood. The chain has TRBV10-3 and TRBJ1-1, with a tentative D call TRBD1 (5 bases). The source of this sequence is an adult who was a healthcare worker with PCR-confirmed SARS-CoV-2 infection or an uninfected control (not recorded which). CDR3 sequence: CAISSQGSNEAFF. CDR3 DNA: TGTGCCATCAGTAGTCAGGGATCCAATGAAGCTTTCTTT.